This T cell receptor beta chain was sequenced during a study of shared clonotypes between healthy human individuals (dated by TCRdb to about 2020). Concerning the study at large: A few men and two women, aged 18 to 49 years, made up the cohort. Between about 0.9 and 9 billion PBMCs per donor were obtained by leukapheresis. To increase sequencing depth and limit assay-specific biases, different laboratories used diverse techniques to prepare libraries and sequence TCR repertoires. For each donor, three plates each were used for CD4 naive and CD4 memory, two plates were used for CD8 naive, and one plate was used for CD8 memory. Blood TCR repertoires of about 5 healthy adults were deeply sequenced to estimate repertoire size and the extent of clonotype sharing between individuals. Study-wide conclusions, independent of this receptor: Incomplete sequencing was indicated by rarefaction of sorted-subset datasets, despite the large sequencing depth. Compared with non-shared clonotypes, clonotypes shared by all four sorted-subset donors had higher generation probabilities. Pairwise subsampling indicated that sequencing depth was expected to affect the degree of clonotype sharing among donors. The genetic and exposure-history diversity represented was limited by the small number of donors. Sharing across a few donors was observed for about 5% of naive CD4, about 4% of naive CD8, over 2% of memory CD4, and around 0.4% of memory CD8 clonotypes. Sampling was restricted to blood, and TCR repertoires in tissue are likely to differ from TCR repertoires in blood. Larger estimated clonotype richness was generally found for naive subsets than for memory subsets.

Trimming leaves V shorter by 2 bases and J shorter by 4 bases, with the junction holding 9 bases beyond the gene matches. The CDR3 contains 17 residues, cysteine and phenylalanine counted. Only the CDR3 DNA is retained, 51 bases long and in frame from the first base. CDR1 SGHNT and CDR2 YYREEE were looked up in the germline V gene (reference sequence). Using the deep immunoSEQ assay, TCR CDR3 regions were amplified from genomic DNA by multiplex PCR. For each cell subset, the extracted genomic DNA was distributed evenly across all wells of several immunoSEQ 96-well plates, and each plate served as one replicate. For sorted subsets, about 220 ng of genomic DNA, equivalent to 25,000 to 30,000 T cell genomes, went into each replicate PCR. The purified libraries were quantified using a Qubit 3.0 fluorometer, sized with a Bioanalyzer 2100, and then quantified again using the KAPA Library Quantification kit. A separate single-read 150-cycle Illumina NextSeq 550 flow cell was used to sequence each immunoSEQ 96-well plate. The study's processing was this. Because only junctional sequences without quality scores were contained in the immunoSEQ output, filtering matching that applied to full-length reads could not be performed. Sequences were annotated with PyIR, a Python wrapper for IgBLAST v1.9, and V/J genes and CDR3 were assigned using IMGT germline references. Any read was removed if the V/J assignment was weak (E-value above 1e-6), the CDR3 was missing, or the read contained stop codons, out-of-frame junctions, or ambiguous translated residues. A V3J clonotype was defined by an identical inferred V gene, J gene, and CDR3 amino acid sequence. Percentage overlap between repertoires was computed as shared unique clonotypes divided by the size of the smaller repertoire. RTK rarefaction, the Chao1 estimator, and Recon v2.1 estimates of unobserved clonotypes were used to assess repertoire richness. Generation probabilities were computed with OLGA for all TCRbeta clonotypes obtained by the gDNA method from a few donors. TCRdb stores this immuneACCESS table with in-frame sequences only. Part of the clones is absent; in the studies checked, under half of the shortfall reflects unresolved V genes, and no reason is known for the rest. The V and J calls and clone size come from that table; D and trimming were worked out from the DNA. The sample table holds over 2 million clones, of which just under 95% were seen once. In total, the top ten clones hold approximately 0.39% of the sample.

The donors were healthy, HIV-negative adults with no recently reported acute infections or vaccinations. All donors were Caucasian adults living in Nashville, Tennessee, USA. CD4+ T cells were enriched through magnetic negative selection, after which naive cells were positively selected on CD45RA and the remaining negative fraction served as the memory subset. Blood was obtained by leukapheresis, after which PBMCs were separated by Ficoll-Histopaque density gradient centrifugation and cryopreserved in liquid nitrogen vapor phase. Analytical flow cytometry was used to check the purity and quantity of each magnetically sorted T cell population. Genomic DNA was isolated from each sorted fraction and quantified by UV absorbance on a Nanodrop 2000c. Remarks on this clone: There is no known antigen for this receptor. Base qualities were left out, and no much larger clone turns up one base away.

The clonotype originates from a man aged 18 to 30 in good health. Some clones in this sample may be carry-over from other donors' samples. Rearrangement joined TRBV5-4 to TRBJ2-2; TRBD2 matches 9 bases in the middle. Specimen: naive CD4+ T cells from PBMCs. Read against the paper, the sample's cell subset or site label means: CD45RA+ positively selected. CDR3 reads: CASSLGSGRGGTGELFF. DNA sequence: TGTGCCAGCAGCTTAGGTAGCGGGAGAGGAGGCACCGGGGAGCTGTTTTTT.